The next 29 T cell receptor beta chains were all read from a single sample in a study of Ad26.COV2.S vaccination and SARS-CoV-2 variants. Repertoires were generated with immunoSEQ multiplex PCR, while TCRdb's copy carries only in-frame clones and drops some. The sample has about 180,000 clones, around nine tenths seen once; the top ten hold more than 4.5%. The source material was peripheral blood, sampled after recovery from COVID-19. These TCRs come from a human donor who had recovered from COVID-19.

The chain joins TRBV27 to TRBJ1-1; D gene uncertain. Germline CDR1 reads MNHEY; CDR2 reads SMNVEV (reference sequence). Trimming left V 2 bases short and J 0 bases short, with 13 bases between. The CDR3 sequence is 16 residues long. In nucleotides, the CDR3 is TGTGCCAGCAGTTTAACCGTCAGACTTATGAACACTGAAGCTTTCTTT. Amino acids: CASSLTVRLMNTEAFF.

The chain is built from TRBV28 and TRBJ2-6, with D maybe TRBD1 (6 bases). The germline V gene encodes CDR1 MDHEN and CDR2 SYDVKM. CDR3 size: 17 residues. V lost 2 bases to trimming and J lost 0 bases, with 11 bases between them. In DNA form, the CDR3 reads TGTGCCAGCAGTTTAATGGACAGAGTCTCTGGGGCCAACGTCCTGACTTTC. The encoded protein is CASSLMDRVSGANVLTF.

The chain employs TRBV6-5 and TRBJ2-2, with D perhaps matching TRBD2 (6 bases). From germline, CDR1 is MNHEY and CDR2 SVGAGI. V shed 7 bases and J shed 3 bases, with 12 bases lying between them. The CDR3 is 14 amino acids. The CDR3 region is CASNGGGDTGELFF. CDR3 nucleotide sequence: TGTGCCAGCAACGGGGGAGGCGACACCGGGGAGCTGTTTTTT.

The chain has TRBV3-1 (or the pseudogene TRBV3-2) and TRBJ1-6; tentative D call: TRBD1 (6 bases). V was clipped by 1 base and J by 3 bases, with 10 bases between them. CDR1 and CDR2 (germline): LGHDT, YNNKEL (reference sequence). There are 16 residues in the CDR3. The CDR3 DNA is TGTGCCAGCAGCCAAGCGGGGGCAATCTATAATTCACCCCTCCACTTT. As protein: CASSQAGAIYNSPLHF.

The V call is TRBV5-1, the J call TRBJ2-7; TRBD1 or TRBD2 may be the D gene (5 bases each). CDR3 length equals 16 residues. Trimming took 4 bases from V and 3 from J, leaving 20 bases between them. The germline CDR1 and CDR2 sequences are SGHRS and YFSETQ. In nucleotides, the CDR3 is TGCGCCAGCAGCAAAGGGGACGGCCTTAATAACTACGAGCAGTACTTC. It yields the protein CASSKGDGLNNYEQYF.

The chain uses TRBV2 and TRBJ1-1; D unresolved. The CDR3 length is 13 residues. The germline V and J ends were trimmed by 3 bases and 0 bases, with 5 bases remaining between them. CDR1 and CDR2 (germline): SNHLY, FYNNEI. In nucleotides, the CDR3 is TGTGCCAGCAGTGAGGGCGTGAACACTGAAGCTTTCTTT. Encoded protein: CASSEGVNTEAFF. The full variable domain, rest sourced from reference TRBV2 and TRBJ1-1, is EPEVTQTPSHQVTQMGQEVILRCVPISNHLYFYWYRQILGQKVEFLVSFYNNEISEKSEIFDDQFSVERPDGSNFTLKIRSTKLEDSAMYFCASSEGVNTEAFFGQGTRLTVV.

This clone was counted only a few times. The chain has TRBV19 and TRBJ1-5; TRBD1 might be the D (6 bases). The ends were cut back, 6 bases at V and 0 bases at J, with 9 bases in the middle. The CDR3 runs 14 residues. In germline, CDR1 is LNHDA, CDR2 SQIVND (reference sequence). The CDR3 region is CASRGGYSNQPQHF. CDR3 DNA: TGTGCCAGTAGAGGGGGTTATAGCAATCAGCCCCAGCATTTT.

The V gene is TRBV19, the J gene TRBJ2-3; D might be TRBD1 (6 bases). The germline gives CDR1 LNHDA, CDR2 SQIVND (reference sequence). Trimming pared 5 bases from V and 4 bases from J, leaving 19 bases between. This CDR3 comprises 16 residues. CDR3 loop: CASSAPGWGRADTQYF. The CDR3 nucleotides are TGTGCCAGTAGTGCCCCGGGGTGGGGGCGGGCAGATACGCAGTATTTT.

The CDR3 spells CASSWGKDQPQHF. The CDR3 nucleotides are TGTGCCAGCAGTTGGGGAAAAGATCAGCCCCAGCATTTT. This chain links TRBV28 with TRBJ1-5, with D unresolved. Per germline, CDR1 MDHEN and CDR2 SYDVKM. The length of the CDR3 is 13 residues. Trimming stripped 4 bases from V and 5 bases from J, with 9 bases between.

This clone was detected only a few times. In nucleotides, the CDR3 is TGTGCCAGCAGCTTAGCCACCGGAGGGGAGCAGTACTTC. It translates to CASSLATGGEQYF. V usage is TRBV7-9 and J usage is TRBJ2-7; weak D call: TRBD2 (6 bases). The length of the CDR3 is 13 residues. V gave up 0 bases and J gave up 7 bases, with 10 bases separating them. The germline V gene encodes CDR1 SEHNR and CDR2 FQNEAQ (reference sequence).

The rearrangement links TRBV11-2 to TRBJ1-2; no clear D. This CDR3 is built from 15 residues. The V gene's germline CDR1 is SGHAT and CDR2 FQNNGV. The germline V and J ends were trimmed by 5 bases and 4 bases, with 17 bases remaining between them. The CDR3 loop is CASSPYDSRGYGYTF. The CDR3 DNA is TGTGCCAGCAGCCCCTACGATAGTCGGGGCTATGGCTACACCTTC.

The sample holds a few counts of this clone. The chain employs TRBV12-5 and TRBJ1-2; no clear D. V was pared by 7 bases and J by 10 bases, with 19 bases between. The CDR3 contains 13 residues. The germline gives CDR1 LGHNT, CDR2 FRNRAP. CDR3 sequence reads: CASAPGPWSSYTF. The CDR3, as DNA: TGTGCTAGTGCCCCGGGCCCTTGGAGTTCCTACACCTTC. Drawing the rest from reference TRBV12-5 and TRBJ1-2, the complete variable domain is DARVTQTPRHKVTEMGQEVTMRCQPILGHNTVFWYRQTMMQGLELLAYFRNRAPLDDSGMPKDRFSAEMPDATLATLKIQPSEPRDSAVYFCASAPGPWSSYTFGSGTRLTVV.

The genes are TRBV5-1 and TRBJ2-2; D call uncertain. From germline, CDR1 is SGHRS and CDR2 YFSETQ. V lost 6 bases to trimming and J lost 3 bases, with 18 bases between them. The CDR3 has 16 residues. CDR3 in DNA: TGCGCCAGCACATCGGAAGGGTTGGCGTACACCGGGGAGCTGTTTTTT. Translated, it gives CASTSEGLAYTGELFF.

This chain connects TRBV7-9 to TRBJ2-3, with D maybe TRBD2 (5 bases). The germline V gene has CDR1 SEHNR and CDR2 FQNEAQ (reference sequence). The CDR3 runs to 14 residues. V gave up 9 bases and J gave up 1 base, with 14 bases separating them. This chain's CDR3 is CASLTPGGTDTQYF. The CDR3 DNA sequence: TGTGCCAGTCTTACGCCCGGGGGCACAGATACGCAGTATTTT.

This clone was seen a single time. The chain employs TRBV28 and TRBJ1-1; 9 bases align to TRBD1. The CDR3 totals 14 residues. The germline V gene encodes CDR1 MDHEN and CDR2 SYDVKM. V dropped 5 bases and J dropped 7; count of bases not matched to a gene: 8. CDR3 in amino acids: CASSQTGGALEAFF. The CDR3 DNA is TGTGCCAGCAGTCAAACAGGGGGCGCACTTGAAGCTTTCTTT.

This clone was detected only a few times. The V call is TRBV5-5, the J call TRBJ2-3, with TRBD1 as a possible D gene (7 bases). Germline loops: CDR1 SGHKS, CDR2 YYEKEE (reference sequence). V lost 0 bases and J lost 0, with 14 bases in between. The CDR3 loop spans 17 amino acids. The CDR3 region is CASSLGGGGGSTDTQYF. CDR3 DNA: TGTGCCAGCAGCTTGGGAGGAGGGGGCGGCAGCACAGATACGCAGTATTTT. Full variable domain (missing parts from reference TRBV5-5 and TRBJ2-3): DAGVTQSPTHLIKTRGQQVTLRCSPISGHKSVSWYQQVLGQGPQFIFQYYEKEERGRGNFPDRFSARQFPNYSSELNVNALLLGDSALYLCASSLGGGGGSTDTQYFGPGTRLTVL.

The chain joins TRBV18 to TRBJ2-1; 7 nucleotides line up with TRBD2. The CDR3 is made up of 14 amino acids. Trimming took 3 bases from V and 16 from J; bases not matched to a gene: 15. Germline V CDR1 and CDR2: KGHSH, LQKENI. CDR3 in amino acids: CASSPLADPTVGFF. DNA for the CDR3: TGTGCCAGCTCACCGCTAGCGGACCCCACAGTGGGCTTCTTC. Full variable domain (remainder filled in from reference TRBV18 and TRBJ2-1): NAGVMQNPRHLVRRRGQEARLRCSPMKGHSHVYWYRQLPEEGLKFMVYLQKENIIDESGMPKERFSAEFPKEGPSILRIQQVVRGDSAAYFCASSPLADPTVGFFGPGTRLTVL.

The CDR3 loop is CASSLRGGYEQYF. The DNA for the CDR3 is TGTGCCAGCAGCCTTAGAGGGGGGTACGAGCAGTACTTC. The chain links TRBV12-3 or TRBV12-4 to TRBJ2-7, with D perhaps matching TRBD1 or TRBD2 (6 bases each). V lost 6 bases and J 4 bases, leaving 13 bases between the germline ends. This CDR3 region has 13 residues.

The chain recombines TRBV7-3 with TRBJ2-3; D might be TRBD1 (6 bases). Trimming removed 2 bases from V and 0 bases from J, with 12 bases in between. The CDR3 totals 16 residues. Germline CDR1 and CDR2: SGHTA and FQGTGA. CDR3 amino acids: CASSLQGTLSTDTQYF. The CDR3 DNA follows: TGTGCCAGCAGCTTACAGGGGACCCTGAGCACAGATACGCAGTATTTT.

This chain connects TRBV11-3 to TRBJ2-1; the D gene is possibly TRBD2 (8 bases). From germline, CDR1 is SGHNT and CDR2 YENEEA. V was clipped by 5 bases and J by 9 bases, with 20 bases between them. The CDR3 runs to 15 residues. CDR3 bases: TGTGCCAGCAGCAAGTATTTTAGCGGGGACAGTGAGCAGTTCTTC. This encodes CASSKYFSGDSEQFF.

V gene TRBV4-2 combines with J gene TRBJ1-4; D not certain. CDR3 length: 14 residues. Trimming shortened V by 1 base and J by 7 bases, and 10 bases separated the two germline ends. Germline CDR1 and CDR2: LGHNA and YNFKEQ. CDR3 amino acids: CASSQALFSEKLFF. CDR3 DNA: TGTGCCAGCAGCCAAGCCCTTTTTAGTGAAAAACTGTTTTTT.

The DNA for the CDR3 is TGTGCCAGCAGTTTATACCGACAGGGTATGGGAAACACCATATATTTT. Its protein product is CASSLYRQGMGNTIYF. The chain carries TRBV28 and TRBJ1-3; 7 bases are a match to TRBD1. This CDR3 contains 16 residues. V lost 1 base, J lost 4 bases, and 7 bases stayed unmatched. Germline CDR1 reads MDHEN; CDR2 reads SYDVKM.

The J gene is TRBJ1-2, the V gene TRBV7-9, with TRBD1 matching over 7 bases. This CDR3 contains 15 residues. The junction had 14 bases not matched to a gene; V was cut back by 5 bases and J by 8 bases. Germline loops: CDR1 SEHNR, CDR2 FQNEAQ (reference sequence). The CDR3 coding sequence is TGTGCCAGCAGCCCCGTGGACAGGTCGGATGTAGGCTACACCTTC. Protein sequence: CASSPVDRSDVGYTF.

The V gene is TRBV11-2, the J gene TRBJ2-2; 7 nucleotides agree with TRBD2. Germline lookup yields CDR1 SGHAT and CDR2 FQNNGV. V shed 2 bases, J shed 5 bases, and the junction held 8 bases outside the gene matches. The CDR3 sequence is 16 residues long. CDR3 loop: CASSLWERDRTGELFF. CDR3 nucleotide sequence: TGTGCCAGCAGCTTATGGGAGCGGGATCGGACCGGGGAGCTGTTTTTT.

This rearrangement joins TRBV5-4 to TRBJ1-6; possibly TRBD1 for D (5 bases). This CDR3 is built from 17 residues. Trimming took 3 bases from V and 10 from J, leaving 23 bases between them. Per germline, CDR1 SGHNT and CDR2 YYREEE (reference sequence). Here the CDR3 DNA reads TGTGCCAGCAGCTATAAACTCAGTCAGGGAATACGGTCACCCCTCCACTTT. Its translation: CASSYKLSQGIRSPLHF.

This rearrangement joins TRBV6-1 to TRBJ2-2, with D perhaps TRBD1 (5 bases). Germline V gene sequence: CDR1 MNHNS, CDR2 SASEGT. The V end was cut by 5 bases, the J end by 7 bases, with 14 bases between. This CDR3 region has 14 residues. The DNA of the CDR3 is TGTGCCAGCAGTTTGAATAGTAGGGGCGGGGAGCTGTTTTTT. It yields the protein CASSLNSRGGELFF.

This chain links TRBV25-1 with TRBJ2-7; D not resolved. CDR3 length equals 16 residues. Trimming removed 6 bases at V and 0 bases at J, with 18 bases between. Germline lookup yields CDR1 MGHDK and CDR2 SYGVNS. The CDR3 here is CASSPRASPNSYEQYF. Here the CDR3 DNA reads TGTGCCAGCAGCCCAAGAGCAAGCCCCAACTCCTACGAGCAGTACTTC.

This chain joins TRBV5-1 and TRBJ2-6; TRBD1 is a possible D gene (5 bases). Germline CDR1 SGHRS, CDR2 YFSETQ. Between the trimmed V and J ends, which lost 2 bases and 2 bases, there was a span of 11 bases. The CDR3 extends over 16 amino acids. The CDR3 region has the DNA TGCGCCAGCAGCTTTAATCCAGGGACTGGGGCCAACGTCCTGACTTTC. Translation: CASSFNPGTGANVLTF. The full variable domain, completed using reference TRBV5-1 and TRBJ2-6, is KAGVTQTPRYLIKTRGQQVTLSCSPISGHRSVSWYQQTPGQGLQFLFEYFSETQRNKGNFPGRFSGRQFSNSRSEMNVSTLELGDSALYLCASSFNPGTGANVLTFGAGSRLTVL.

The rearrangement links TRBV11-2 to TRBJ2-2, with a weak D call TRBD1 (5 bases). The CDR3 contains 16 residues. Between the trimmed V and J ends, which lost 5 bases and 1 base, there was a span of 14 bases. CDR1 is SGHAT and CDR2 is FQNNGV in the germline V gene. The CDR3 here is CASSGAVSWNTGELFF. Here the CDR3 DNA reads TGTGCCAGCAGCGGGGCTGTCTCCTGGAACACCGGGGAGCTGTTTTTT.